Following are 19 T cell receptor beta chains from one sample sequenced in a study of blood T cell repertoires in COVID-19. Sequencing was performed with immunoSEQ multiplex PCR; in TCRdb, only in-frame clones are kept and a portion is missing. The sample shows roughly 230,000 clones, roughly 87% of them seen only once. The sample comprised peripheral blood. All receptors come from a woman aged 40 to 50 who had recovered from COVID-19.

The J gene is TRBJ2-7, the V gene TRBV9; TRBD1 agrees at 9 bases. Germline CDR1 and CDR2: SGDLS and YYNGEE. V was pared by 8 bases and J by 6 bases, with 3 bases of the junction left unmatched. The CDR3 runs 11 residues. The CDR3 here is CASQGQGEQYF. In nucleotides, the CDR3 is TGTGCCAGTCAGGGACAGGGCGAGCAGTACTTC.

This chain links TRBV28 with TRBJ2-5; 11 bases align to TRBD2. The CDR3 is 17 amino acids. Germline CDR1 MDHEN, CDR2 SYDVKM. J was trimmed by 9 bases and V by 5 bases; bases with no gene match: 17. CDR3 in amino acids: CASSAYRLAGSGGAQYF. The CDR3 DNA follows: TGTGCCAGCAGTGCTTATAGACTAGCGGGGAGCGGCGGGGCCCAGTACTTC.

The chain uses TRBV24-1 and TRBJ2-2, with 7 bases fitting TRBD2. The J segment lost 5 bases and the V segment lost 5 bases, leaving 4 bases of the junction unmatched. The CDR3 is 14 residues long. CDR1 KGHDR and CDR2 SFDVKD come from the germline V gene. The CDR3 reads CATSGTRGTGELFF. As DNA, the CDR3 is TGTGCCACCAGTGGGACTAGAGGTACCGGGGAGCTGTTTTTT.

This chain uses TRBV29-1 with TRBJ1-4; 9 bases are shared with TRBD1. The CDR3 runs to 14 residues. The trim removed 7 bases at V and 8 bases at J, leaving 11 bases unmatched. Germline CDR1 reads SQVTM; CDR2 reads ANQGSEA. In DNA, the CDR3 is TGCAGCGCCTCCCGTGGGACAGGGAGCGAAAAACTGTTTTTT. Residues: CSASRGTGSEKLFF.

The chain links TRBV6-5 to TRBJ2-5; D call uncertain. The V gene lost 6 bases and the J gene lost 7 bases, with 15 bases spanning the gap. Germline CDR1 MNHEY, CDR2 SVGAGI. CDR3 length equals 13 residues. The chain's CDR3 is CASRLEGIGTQYF. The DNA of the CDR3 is TGTGCCAGCAGGCTAGAAGGAATAGGGACCCAGTACTTC.

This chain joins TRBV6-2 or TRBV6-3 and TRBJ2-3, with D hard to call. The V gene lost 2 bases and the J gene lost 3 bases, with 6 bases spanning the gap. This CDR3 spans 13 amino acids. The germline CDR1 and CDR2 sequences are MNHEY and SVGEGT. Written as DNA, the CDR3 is TGTGCCAGCAGTTACACAGAAACAGATACGCAGTATTTT. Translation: CASSYTETDTQYF.

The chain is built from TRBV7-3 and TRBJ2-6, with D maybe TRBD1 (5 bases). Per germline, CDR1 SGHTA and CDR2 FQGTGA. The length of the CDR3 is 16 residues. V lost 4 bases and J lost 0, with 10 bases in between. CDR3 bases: TGTGCCAGCAGCTCAATGACAGTCTCTGGGGCCAACGTCCTGACTTTC. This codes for CASSSMTVSGANVLTF.

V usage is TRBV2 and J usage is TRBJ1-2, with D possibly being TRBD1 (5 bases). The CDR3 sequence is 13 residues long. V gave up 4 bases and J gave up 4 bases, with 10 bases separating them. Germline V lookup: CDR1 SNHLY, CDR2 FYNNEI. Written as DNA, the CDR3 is TGTGCCAGCAGTGCAACAGGTAGCTATGGCTACACCTTC. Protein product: CASSATGSYGYTF.

This CDR3 reads CASSLGQGADTGELFF. In DNA, the CDR3 is TGTGCCAGCTCACTGGGACAGGGGGCCGACACCGGGGAGCTGTTTTTT. The rearrangement uses TRBV18 and TRBJ2-2; TRBD1 agrees at 12 bases. CDR1 and CDR2 (germline): KGHSH, LQKENI. V was pared by 4 bases and J by 3 bases, with 3 bases of the junction left unmatched. The CDR3 has 16 residues.

The CDR3 loop is CASSARAGGVYEQFF. The DNA of the CDR3 is TGTGCCAGCAGCGCGAGAGCGGGGGGTGTTTATGAGCAGTTCTTC. This chain connects TRBV9 to TRBJ2-1; 9 positions match TRBD2. The junction had 9 bases not matched to a gene; V was cut back by 3 bases and J by 8 bases. Germline values: CDR1 SGDLS, CDR2 YYNGEE. The CDR3 contains 15 residues.

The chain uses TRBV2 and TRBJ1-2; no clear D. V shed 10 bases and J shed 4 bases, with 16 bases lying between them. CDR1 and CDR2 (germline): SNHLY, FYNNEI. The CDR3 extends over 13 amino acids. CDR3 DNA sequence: TGTGCCACCGTCCCCGGAGGGCTCTATGGCTACACCTTC. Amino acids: CATVPGGLYGYTF.

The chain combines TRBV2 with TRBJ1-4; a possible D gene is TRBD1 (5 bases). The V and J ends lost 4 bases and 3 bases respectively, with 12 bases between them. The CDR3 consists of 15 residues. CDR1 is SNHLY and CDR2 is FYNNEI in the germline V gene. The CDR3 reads CASSGGDWANEKLFF. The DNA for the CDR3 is TGTGCCAGCAGTGGGGGGGATTGGGCTAATGAAAAACTGTTTTTT.

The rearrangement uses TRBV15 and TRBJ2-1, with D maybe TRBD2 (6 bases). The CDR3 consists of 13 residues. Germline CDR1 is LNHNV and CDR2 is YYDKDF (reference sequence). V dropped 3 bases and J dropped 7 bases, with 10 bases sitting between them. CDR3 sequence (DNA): TGTGCCACCAGCAGTCCGGGGGAGAATGAGCAGTTCTTC. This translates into CATSSPGENEQFF.

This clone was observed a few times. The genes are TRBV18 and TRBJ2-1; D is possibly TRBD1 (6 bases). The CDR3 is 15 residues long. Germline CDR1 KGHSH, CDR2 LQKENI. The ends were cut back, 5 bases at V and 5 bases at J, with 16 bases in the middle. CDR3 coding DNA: TGTGCCAGCTCAGATAACCGGGACATTAACAATGAGCAGTTCTTC. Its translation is CASSDNRDINNEQFF.

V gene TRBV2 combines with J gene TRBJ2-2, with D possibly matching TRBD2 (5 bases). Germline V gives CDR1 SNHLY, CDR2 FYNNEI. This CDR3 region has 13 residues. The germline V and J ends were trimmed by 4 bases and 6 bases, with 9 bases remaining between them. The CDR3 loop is CASSAEGSGELFF. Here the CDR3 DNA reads TGTGCCAGCAGTGCCGAGGGCTCCGGGGAGCTGTTTTTT.

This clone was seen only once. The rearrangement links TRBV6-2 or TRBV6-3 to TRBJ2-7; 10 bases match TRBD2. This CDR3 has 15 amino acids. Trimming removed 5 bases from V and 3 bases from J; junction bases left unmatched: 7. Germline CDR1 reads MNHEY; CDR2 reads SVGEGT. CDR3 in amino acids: CASSPRTSGIYEQYF. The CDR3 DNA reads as TGTGCCAGCAGTCCGCGGACTAGCGGTATCTACGAGCAGTACTTC.

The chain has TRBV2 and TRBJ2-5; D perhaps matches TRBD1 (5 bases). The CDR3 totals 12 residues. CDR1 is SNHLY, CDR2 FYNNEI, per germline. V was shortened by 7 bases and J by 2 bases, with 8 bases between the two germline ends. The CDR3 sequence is CASNRQQETQYF. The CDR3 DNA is TGTGCCAGCAATAGACAGCAAGAGACCCAGTACTTC.

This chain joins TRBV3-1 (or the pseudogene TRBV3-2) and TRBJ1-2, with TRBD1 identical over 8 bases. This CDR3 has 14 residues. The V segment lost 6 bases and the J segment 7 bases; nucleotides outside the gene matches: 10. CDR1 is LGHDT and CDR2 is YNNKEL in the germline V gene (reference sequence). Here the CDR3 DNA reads TGTGCCAGCAGGCTGGGAGGACAGGGTAGTGGCTACACCTTC. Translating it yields CASRLGGQGSGYTF.

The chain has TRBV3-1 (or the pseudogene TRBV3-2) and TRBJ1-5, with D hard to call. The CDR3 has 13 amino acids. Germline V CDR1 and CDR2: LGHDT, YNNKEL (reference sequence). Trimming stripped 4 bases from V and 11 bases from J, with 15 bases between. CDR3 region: CASSRKTGFTQHF. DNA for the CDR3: TGTGCCAGCAGCCGAAAGACTGGTTTCACCCAGCATTTT.